The TCR beta chain under discussion was sequenced for a study of blood T cell repertoires in COVID-19. Across the whole study: Specimens from acute and convalescent COVID-19 originated in the United States, Italy and Spain. Sample material is recorded as cDNA or gDNA derived from T cells, B-cell-depleted T cells, or PBMCs.

How the authors handled the data: Estimated nucleated cell counts came from reference gene primer amplification. Assay: immunoSEQ multiplex PCR; the TCRdb copy retains only in-frame clones and omits some. V and J calls and clone size are those listed in that table; D and trimming were worked out from the DNA. Of 100,000 or so clones listed, about 81% are singletons. Trimming removed 3 bases at V and 0 bases at J, with 12 bases between. CDR3 size: 16 residues. CDR1 and CDR2 (germline): LNHNV, YYDKDF (reference sequence). The source is a woman in her fifties or sixties with acute or convalescent COVID-19. The sample consisted of peripheral blood. The chain joins TRBV15 to TRBJ2-1, with a tentative D call TRBD2 (6 bases). CDR3 loop: CATSRGPGVSYNEQFF. Written as DNA, the CDR3 is TGTGCCACCAGCAGGGGTCCGGGGGTCTCCTACAATGAGCAGTTCTTC.